The 32 T cell receptor beta chains reported below all come from one sample, sequenced in a study of blood T cell repertoires in COVID-19. Sequencing was performed with immunoSEQ multiplex PCR; in TCRdb, only in-frame clones are kept and a portion is missing. The sample records fewer than 100,000 clones, 65% to 90% being singletons. The sample consisted of peripheral blood. These receptors originate from a man aged 60-69 years with acute or convalescent COVID-19.

The chain links TRBV5-1 to TRBJ1-1; D is possibly TRBD1 (5 bases). The CDR3 covers 15 residues. Trimming removed 4 bases at V and 1 base at J, with 14 bases between. Germline lookup yields CDR1 SGHRS and CDR2 YFSETQ. CDR3 residues: CASSALGGANTEAFF. DNA of the CDR3: TGCGCCAGCAGCGCCTTAGGAGGGGCGAACACTGAAGCTTTCTTT.

The V gene is TRBV7-9, the J gene TRBJ2-1, with 11 bases matching TRBD1. CDR1 and CDR2 from the germline V gene are SEHNR and FQNEAQ (reference sequence). After removal of 4 bases from V and 8 bases from J, the junction contained 7 bases not matched to a gene. This CDR3 has 15 amino acids. The CDR3 region has the DNA TGTGCCAGCAGCTCCCTTGGACAGGGGGCTGATGAGCAGTTCTTC. This encodes CASSSLGQGADEQFF.

The rearrangement links TRBV7-9 to TRBJ1-5; 8 nucleotides line up with TRBD1. Trimming took 6 bases from V and 3 from J; bases not matched to a gene: 4. The CDR3 has 14 amino acids. From germline, CDR1 is SEHNR and CDR2 FQNEAQ (reference sequence). CDR3: CASSSDRDNQPQHF. In DNA form, the CDR3 reads TGTGCCAGCAGTTCGGACAGGGACAATCAGCCCCAGCATTTT.

This clone was found a few times. The chain couples TRBV9 to TRBJ1-6; D ambiguous. This CDR3 comprises 15 residues. V lost 0 bases and J lost 0, with 4 bases in between. Germline V gene sequence: CDR1 SGDLS, CDR2 YYNGEE. The CDR3 here is CASSVGSSYNSPLHF. The CDR3 nucleotides are TGTGCCAGCAGCGTAGGGAGCTCCTATAATTCACCCCTCCACTTT.

The chain uses TRBV6-6 and TRBJ2-5; a weak D match, TRBD1 (6 bases). V lost 7 bases and J 1 base, leaving 10 bases between the germline ends. The germline V gene encodes CDR1 MNHNY and CDR2 SVGAGI (reference sequence). There are 13 residues in the CDR3. The DNA of the CDR3 is TGTGCCAGCACAAAACAGGGCCAAGAGACCCAGTACTTC. Protein: CASTKQGQETQYF.

This clone counts as medium-sized (0.01 to 0.1%). V and J are TRBV14 and TRBJ1-1; 8 bases fit TRBD1. Germline V gives CDR1 SGHDN, CDR2 FVKESK. The CDR3 length is 17 residues. V lost 4 bases and J lost 0; bases outside the gene matches: 10. The CDR3 protein is CASSPFGQGAMNTEAFF. The DNA for the CDR3 is TGTGCCAGCAGCCCCTTTGGACAGGGCGCGATGAACACTGAAGCTTTCTTT.

V and J are TRBV19 and TRBJ1-5, with TRBD1 matching over 9 bases. The germline gives CDR1 LNHDA, CDR2 SQIVND (reference sequence). The CDR3 runs 14 residues. Germline trimming cut 6 bases from V and 7 bases from J; bases unmatched to any gene: 7. The CDR3 spells CASREGQGRQPQHF. In DNA form, the CDR3 reads TGTGCCAGTAGGGAAGGACAGGGGCGACAGCCCCAGCATTTT.

The chain carries TRBV24-1 and TRBJ1-2; TRBD1 aligns across 8 bases. The V gene end was trimmed by 3 bases and the J gene end by 8 bases; junction bases not matched to a gene: 1. Germline V CDR1 and CDR2: KGHDR, SFDVKD. CDR3 length: 12 amino acids. The CDR3 bases are TGTGCCACCAGTGATGCAGGGGGCGGCTACACCTTC. It translates to CATSDAGGGYTF.

The chain has TRBV12-3 or TRBV12-4 and TRBJ1-2; D is undetermined. Trimming took 3 bases from V and 8 from J, leaving 10 bases between them. This CDR3 has 12 residues. As DNA, the CDR3 is TGTGCCAGCAGTTTTGCCAAGCGGGGCTACACCTTC. The encoded protein is CASSFAKRGYTF.

This clone showed up just a few times. This chain uses TRBV6-4 with TRBJ1-1; no clear D. The CDR3 runs 13 residues. The V end was cut by 3 bases, the J end by 4 bases, with 9 bases between. From germline, CDR1 is MRHNA and CDR2 SNTAGT. CDR3 protein: CASSEASGTEAFF. CDR3 DNA: TGTGCCAGCAGTGAGGCTTCGGGCACTGAAGCTTTCTTT.

CDR3 amino acids: CASSLEAGDNSPLHF. The CDR3 coding sequence is TGTGCCAGCAGTTTAGAGGCAGGGGACAATTCACCCCTCCACTTT. The chain joins TRBV27 to TRBJ1-6; tentative D call: TRBD1 (6 bases). The CDR3 loop spans 15 amino acids. CDR1 is MNHEY, CDR2 SMNVEV, per germline (reference sequence). The V and J ends lost 2 bases and 7 bases respectively, with 12 bases between them.

This clone was recorded only once. The chain combines TRBV3-1 (or the pseudogene TRBV3-2) with TRBJ1-2, with 10 bases matching TRBD1. CDR3 size: 15 residues. The J segment lost 7 bases and the V segment lost 3 bases, leaving 8 bases of the junction unmatched. Germline CDR1 and CDR2: LGHDT and YNNKEL (reference sequence). CDR3: CASSQIPDRGLGYTF. In nucleotides, the CDR3 is TGTGCCAGCAGCCAGATACCCGACAGGGGGCTTGGCTACACCTTC.

A word on this clone: Other DNA sequences in the sample encode the same CDR3. The chain has TRBV5-6 and TRBJ2-7; D not certain. With 0 bases removed from V and 4 bases from J, the gap between germline ends came to 2 bases. Germline V gene lookup returns CDR1 SGHDT and CDR2 YYEEEE. This CDR3 is built from 11 residues. The CDR3 DNA sequence: TGTGCCAGCAGCTTGGCATACGAGCAGTACTTC. Amino acids: CASSLAYEQYF.

J is TRBJ2-7 and V is TRBV12-3 or TRBV12-4; the match to TRBD2 covers 8 bases. After removal of 1 base from V and 6 bases from J, the junction contained 2 bases not matched to a gene. The CDR3 length is 13 residues. The CDR3 protein is CASSLGGRLEQYF. Written as DNA, the CDR3 is TGTGCCAGCAGTTTAGGCGGGAGGCTCGAGCAGTACTTC.

The chain links TRBV6-6 to TRBJ1-1; TRBD1 agrees at 10 bases. The length of the CDR3 is 15 residues. The V gene's germline CDR1 is MNHNY and CDR2 SVGAGI (reference sequence). The trim removed 2 bases at V and 3 bases at J, leaving 3 bases unmatched. CDR3 in DNA: TGTGCCAGCAGTTACGGGACAGGGGTCGACACTGAAGCTTTCTTT. This gives the protein CASSYGTGVDTEAFF.

The DNA of the CDR3 is TGTGCCAGCAGACTAACGGTTGGGACAGAGAACACTGAAGCTTTCTTT. It is translated as CASRLTVGTENTEAFF. The rearrangement joins TRBV6-6 to TRBJ1-1; 7 nucleotides match TRBD1. Germline trimming cut 6 bases from V and 1 base from J; bases unmatched to any gene: 11. The length of the CDR3 is 16 residues. Germline-derived CDR1 and CDR2 are MNHNY and SVGAGI (reference sequence).

The chain is built from TRBV18 and TRBJ1-6; TRBD1 matches at 8 bases. The length of the CDR3 is 14 residues. Germline loops: CDR1 KGHSH, CDR2 LQKENI. After removal of 4 bases from V and 8 bases from J, the junction contained 4 bases not matched to a gene. CDR3 residues: CASSQDRGHSPLHF. CDR3 nucleotides: TGTGCCAGCTCACAAGACAGGGGACATTCACCCCTCCACTTT.

The chain carries TRBV5-4 and TRBJ1-2, with D uncertain. With 4 bases removed from V and 7 bases from J, the gap between germline ends came to 14 bases. The germline gives CDR1 SGHNT, CDR2 YYREEE (reference sequence). CDR3 length equals 13 residues. The CDR3 sequence: CASSPTEGLGYTF. CDR3 DNA sequence: TGTGCCAGCAGCCCGACGGAGGGTCTTGGCTACACCTTC.

This chain links TRBV2 with TRBJ2-2; D remains ambiguous. Trimming pared 7 bases from V and 0 bases from J, leaving 6 bases between. CDR3 length: 13 residues. CDR1 is SNHLY, CDR2 FYNNEI, per germline. The CDR3 sequence: CASNSANTGELFF. CDR3 nucleotide sequence: TGTGCCAGCAACTCCGCGAACACCGGGGAGCTGTTTTTT.

The chain carries TRBV5-1 and TRBJ2-3, with 15 bases lining up with TRBD2. Germline V gene data show CDR1 as SGHRS and CDR2 as YFSETQ. V dropped 3 bases and J dropped 3; count of bases not matched to a gene: 8. The CDR3 totals 18 residues. CDR3 bases: TGCGCCAGCAGCTGGGGACTAGCGGGAGGTAAAAGTACAGATACGCAGTATTTT. Encoded protein: CASSWGLAGGKSTDTQYF.

V gene TRBV27 combines with J gene TRBJ1-4, with 7 bases that match TRBD1. Germline V CDR1 and CDR2: MNHEY, SMNVEV (reference sequence). V dropped 6 bases and J dropped 7; count of bases not matched to a gene: 8. CDR3 length equals 14 residues. In DNA, the CDR3 is TGTGCCAGCAGCAAACAGGGGTTGGGTGAAAAACTGTTTTTT. As protein: CASSKQGLGEKLFF.

The V and J genes are TRBV4-3 and TRBJ2-1; 10 bases agree with TRBD2. CDR1 and CDR2 (germline): LGHNA, YSLEER. The CDR3 runs 15 residues. Trimming cost V 4 bases and J 2 bases; bases outside gene matches: 2. The CDR3 nucleotides are TGCGCCAGCAGCCGTACTAGCGGGGCCTACAATGAGCAGTTCTTC. This translates into CASSRTSGAYNEQFF.

The sample holds a few counts of this clone. The V and J genes are TRBV24-1 and TRBJ2-1; D might be TRBD2 (6 bases). The CDR3 loop spans 17 amino acids. Trimming left V 2 bases short and J 4 bases short, with 17 bases between. Germline V CDR1 and CDR2: KGHDR, SFDVKD. The CDR3 DNA reads as TGTGCCACCAGTGATTCAACGGTAGCGGAGGGGTACAATGAGCAGTTCTTC. This translates into CATSDSTVAEGYNEQFF.

The chain combines TRBV6-5 with TRBJ2-4; D unresolved. The CDR3 length is 11 residues. CDR1 is MNHEY and CDR2 is SVGAGI in the germline V gene. The V end was cut by 10 bases, the J end by 2 bases, with 6 bases between. This CDR3 reads CATTSKNIQYF. The DNA for the CDR3 is TGTGCCACCACTTCCAAAAACATTCAGTACTTC.

The chain is built from TRBV6-5 and TRBJ1-2; TRBD1 matches 8 bases. J was trimmed by 1 base and V by 2 bases; bases with no gene match: 3. CDR3 length: 15 residues. CDR1 and CDR2 from the germline V gene are MNHEY and SVGAGI. Here the CDR3 reads CASSYRTGSNYGYTF. Written as DNA, the CDR3 is TGTGCCAGCAGTTACCGGACAGGGAGTAACTATGGCTACACCTTC.

The chain recombines TRBV11-3 with TRBJ2-1; TRBD2 might be the D (6 bases). V was pared by 5 bases and J by 5 bases, with 16 bases between. This CDR3 has 15 amino acids. Germline lookup yields CDR1 SGHNT and CDR2 YENEEA. CDR3 amino acids: CASSPRGTGHNEQFF. The CDR3, as DNA: TGTGCCAGCAGCCCACGGGGGACCGGCCACAATGAGCAGTTCTTC.

This chain uses TRBV6-5 with TRBJ1-2; TRBD1 aligns across 10 bases. Germline values: CDR1 MNHEY, CDR2 SVGAGI. J lost 4 bases, V lost 5 bases, and 7 bases had no gene match. This CDR3 contains 15 residues. In DNA, the CDR3 is TGTGCCAGCAGTAACCGGGACAGGGGTTCCTATGGCTACACCTTC. Its protein is CASSNRDRGSYGYTF.

With regard to this clone: A junction end diverges from the germline sequence, so it may reflect a read error. The V gene is TRBV7-3, the J gene TRBJ2-3; the D is unclear. The germline gives CDR1 SGHTA, CDR2 FQGTGA. The CDR3 spans 15 residues. The CDR3 bases are TGTGCCAGCAGCTTAGCAGGCAGACACACAGATGCGCAGTATTTT. This encodes CASSLAGRHTDAQYF.

The CDR3 sequence: CASNRQGERGTEAFF. The CDR3 region has the DNA TGTGCCAGCAATCGGCAGGGGGAAAGGGGCACTGAAGCTTTCTTT. The chain has TRBV21-1 and TRBJ1-1; the table assigns TRBD1, which was not confirmed against the DNA. TRBV21-1 is given as a pseudogene. This CDR3 has 15 amino acids.

The chain combines TRBV5-1 with TRBJ2-1; possible D gene TRBD1, 9 bases. Between the trimmed V and J ends, which lost 0 bases and 4 bases, there was a span of 29 bases. The CDR3 contains 21 residues. CDR1 and CDR2 (germline): SGHRS, YFSETQ. The CDR3 region has the DNA TGCGCCAGCAGCTTGGTGCTCGGGACAGGGACTAGACTAGCAATTTACAATGAGCAGTTCTTC. Translating gives CASSLVLGTGTRLAIYNEQFF.

The rearrangement joins TRBV3-1 (or the pseudogene TRBV3-2) to TRBJ2-1, with a weak D call TRBD2 (5 bases). Trimming pared 6 bases from V and 7 bases from J, leaving 19 bases between. This CDR3 has 15 amino acids. Per germline, CDR1 LGHDT and CDR2 YNNKEL (reference sequence). CDR3 sequence: CASSYGPSRRNEQFF. The DNA for the CDR3 is TGTGCCAGCAGTTACGGACCTAGCAGAAGGAATGAGCAGTTCTTC.

V usage is TRBV7-9 and J usage is TRBJ2-1, with 9 nucleotides matching TRBD1. V was pared by 5 bases and J by 8 bases, with 7 bases of the junction left unmatched. CDR3 length: 14 residues. CDR1 and CDR2 from the germline V gene are SEHNR and FQNEAQ (reference sequence). The CDR3 sequence: CASSPDRGTYEQFF. The CDR3, as DNA: TGTGCCAGCAGCCCGGACAGGGGAACGTATGAGCAGTTCTTC.